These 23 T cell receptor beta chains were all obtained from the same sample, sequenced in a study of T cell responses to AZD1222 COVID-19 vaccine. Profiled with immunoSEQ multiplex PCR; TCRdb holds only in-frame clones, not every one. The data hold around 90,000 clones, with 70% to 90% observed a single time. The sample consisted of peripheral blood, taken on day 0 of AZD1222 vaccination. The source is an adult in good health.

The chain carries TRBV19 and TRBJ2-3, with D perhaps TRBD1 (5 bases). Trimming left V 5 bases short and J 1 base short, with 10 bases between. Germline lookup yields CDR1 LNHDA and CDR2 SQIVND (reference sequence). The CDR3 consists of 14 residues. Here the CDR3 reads CASSYQGRTDTQYF. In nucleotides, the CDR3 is TGTGCCAGTAGTTATCAGGGCCGCACAGATACGCAGTATTTT.

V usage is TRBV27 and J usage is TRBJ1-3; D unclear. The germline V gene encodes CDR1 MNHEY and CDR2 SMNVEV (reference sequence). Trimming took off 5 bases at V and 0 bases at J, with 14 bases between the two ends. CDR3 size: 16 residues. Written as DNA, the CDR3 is TGTGCCAGCAGTCTCGCTGGAGGCGACTCTGGAAACACCATATATTTT. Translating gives CASSLAGGDSGNTIYF.

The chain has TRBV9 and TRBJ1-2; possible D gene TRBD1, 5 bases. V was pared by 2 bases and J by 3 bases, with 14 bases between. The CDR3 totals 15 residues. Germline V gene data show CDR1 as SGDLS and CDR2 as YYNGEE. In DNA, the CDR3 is TGTGCCAGCAGCGTGCGGACCCGGGGGGACTATGGCTACACCTTC. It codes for CASSVRTRGDYGYTF.

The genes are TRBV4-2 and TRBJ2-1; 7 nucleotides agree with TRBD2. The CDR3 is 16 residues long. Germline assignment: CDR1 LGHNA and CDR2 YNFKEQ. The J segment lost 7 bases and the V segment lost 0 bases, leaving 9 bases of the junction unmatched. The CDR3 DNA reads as TGTGCCAGCAGCCAAGAAGCGGGGAGTTCGGTTAATGAGCAGTTCTTC. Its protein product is CASSQEAGSSVNEQFF.

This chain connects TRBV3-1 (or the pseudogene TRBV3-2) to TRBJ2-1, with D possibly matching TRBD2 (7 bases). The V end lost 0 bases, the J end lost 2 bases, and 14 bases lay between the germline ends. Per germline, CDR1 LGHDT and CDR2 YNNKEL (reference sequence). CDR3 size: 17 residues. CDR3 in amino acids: CASSQEGGASTYNEQFF. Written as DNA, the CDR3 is TGTGCCAGCAGCCAAGAAGGGGGGGCGTCCACCTACAATGAGCAGTTCTTC.

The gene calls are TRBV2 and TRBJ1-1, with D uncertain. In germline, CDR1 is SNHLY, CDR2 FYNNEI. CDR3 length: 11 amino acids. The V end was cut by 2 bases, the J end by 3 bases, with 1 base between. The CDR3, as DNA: TGTGCCAGCAGTGAATACACTGAAGCTTTCTTT. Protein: CASSEYTEAFF.

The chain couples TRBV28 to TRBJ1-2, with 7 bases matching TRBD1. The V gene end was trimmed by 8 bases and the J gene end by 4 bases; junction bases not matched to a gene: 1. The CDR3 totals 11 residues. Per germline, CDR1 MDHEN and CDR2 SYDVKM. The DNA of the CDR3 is TGTGCCAGCCGACAGGGCTATGGCTACACCTTC. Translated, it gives CASRQGYGYTF.

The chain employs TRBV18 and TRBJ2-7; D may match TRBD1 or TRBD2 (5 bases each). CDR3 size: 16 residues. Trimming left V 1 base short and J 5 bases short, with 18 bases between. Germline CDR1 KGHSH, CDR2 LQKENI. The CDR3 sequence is CASSPLGGPVRHEQYF. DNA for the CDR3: TGTGCCAGCTCACCACTTGGGGGTCCGGTGCGTCACGAGCAGTACTTC.

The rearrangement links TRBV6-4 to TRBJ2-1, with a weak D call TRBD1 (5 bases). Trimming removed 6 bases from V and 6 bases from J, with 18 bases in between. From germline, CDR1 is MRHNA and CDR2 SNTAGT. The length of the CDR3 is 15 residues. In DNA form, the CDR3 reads TGTGCCAGCAGGAAGACAGAGTTATTAACCAATGAGCAGTTCTTC. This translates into CASRKTELLTNEQFF.

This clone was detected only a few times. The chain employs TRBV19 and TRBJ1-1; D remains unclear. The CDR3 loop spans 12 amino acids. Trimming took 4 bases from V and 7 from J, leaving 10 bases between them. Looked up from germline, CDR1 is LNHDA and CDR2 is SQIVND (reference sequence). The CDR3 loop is CASSRAVGEAFF. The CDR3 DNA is TGTGCCAGTAGTAGGGCAGTCGGTGAAGCTTTCTTT.

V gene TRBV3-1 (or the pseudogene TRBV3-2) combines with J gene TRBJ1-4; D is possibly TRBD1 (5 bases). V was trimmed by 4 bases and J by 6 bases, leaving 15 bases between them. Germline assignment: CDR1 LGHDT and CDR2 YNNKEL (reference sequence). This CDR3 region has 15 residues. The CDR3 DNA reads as TGTGCCAGCAGCCCTACTCTCGGACAAGATGAAAAACTGTTTTTT. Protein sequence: CASSPTLGQDEKLFF.

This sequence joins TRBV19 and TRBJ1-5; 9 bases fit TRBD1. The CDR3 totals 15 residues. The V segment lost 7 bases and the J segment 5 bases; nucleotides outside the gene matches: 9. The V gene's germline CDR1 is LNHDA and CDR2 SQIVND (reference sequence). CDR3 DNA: TGTGCCAGTACCCGTTGGGACAGGGTCGATCAGCCCCAGCATTTT. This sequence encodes CASTRWDRVDQPQHF.

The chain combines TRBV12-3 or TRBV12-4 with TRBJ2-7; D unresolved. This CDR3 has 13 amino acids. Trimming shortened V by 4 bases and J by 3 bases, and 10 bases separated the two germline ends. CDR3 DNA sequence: TGTGCCAGCAGTTATACTCCCAACTACGAGCAGTACTTC. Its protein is CASSYTPNYEQYF.

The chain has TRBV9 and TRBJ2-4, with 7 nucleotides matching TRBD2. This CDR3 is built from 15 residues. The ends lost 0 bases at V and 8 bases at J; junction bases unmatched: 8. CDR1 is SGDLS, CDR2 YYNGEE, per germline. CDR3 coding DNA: TGTGCCAGCAGCGTAGAAGAGGGAGGGATGTACATTCAGTACTTC. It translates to CASSVEEGGMYIQYF.

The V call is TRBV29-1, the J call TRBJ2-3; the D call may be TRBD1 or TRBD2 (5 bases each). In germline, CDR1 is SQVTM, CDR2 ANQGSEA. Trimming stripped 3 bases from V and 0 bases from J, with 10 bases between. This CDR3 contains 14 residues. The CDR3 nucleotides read TGCAGCGTTGAGGAGGACATCAGCACAGATACGCAGTATTTT. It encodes CSVEEDISTDTQYF.

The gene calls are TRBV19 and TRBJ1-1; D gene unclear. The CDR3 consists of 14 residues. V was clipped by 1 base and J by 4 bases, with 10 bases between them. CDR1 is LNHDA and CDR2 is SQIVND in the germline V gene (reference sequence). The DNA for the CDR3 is TGTGCCAGTAGTATAGGCACCGGAGGCACTGAAGCTTTCTTT. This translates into CASSIGTGGTEAFF.

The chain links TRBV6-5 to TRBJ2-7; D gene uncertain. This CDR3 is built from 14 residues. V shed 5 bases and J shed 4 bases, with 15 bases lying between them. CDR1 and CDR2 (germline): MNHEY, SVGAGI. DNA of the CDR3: TGTGCCAGCAGTCCACTCGTTGGGGTTTACGAGCAGTACTTC. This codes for CASSPLVGVYEQYF.

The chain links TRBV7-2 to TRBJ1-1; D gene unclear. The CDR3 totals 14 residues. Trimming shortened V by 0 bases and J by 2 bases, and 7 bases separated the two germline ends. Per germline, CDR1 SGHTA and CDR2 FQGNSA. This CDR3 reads CASSLARGNTEAFF. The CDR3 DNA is TGTGCCAGCAGCTTAGCGCGGGGTAACACTGAAGCTTTCTTT.

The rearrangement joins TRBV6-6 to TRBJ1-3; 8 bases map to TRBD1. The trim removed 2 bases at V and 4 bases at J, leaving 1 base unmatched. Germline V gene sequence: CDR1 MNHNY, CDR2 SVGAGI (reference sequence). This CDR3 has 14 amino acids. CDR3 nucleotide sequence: TGTGCCAGCAGTTACCAGGGGGCGGGAAACACCATATATTTT. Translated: CASSYQGAGNTIYF.

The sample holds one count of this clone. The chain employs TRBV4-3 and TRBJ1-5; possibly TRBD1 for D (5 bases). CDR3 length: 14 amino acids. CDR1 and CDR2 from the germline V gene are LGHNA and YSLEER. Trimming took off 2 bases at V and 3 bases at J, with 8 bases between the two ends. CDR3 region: CASSQQQVNQPQHF. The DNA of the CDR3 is TGCGCCAGCAGCCAACAACAGGTCAATCAGCCCCAGCATTTT.

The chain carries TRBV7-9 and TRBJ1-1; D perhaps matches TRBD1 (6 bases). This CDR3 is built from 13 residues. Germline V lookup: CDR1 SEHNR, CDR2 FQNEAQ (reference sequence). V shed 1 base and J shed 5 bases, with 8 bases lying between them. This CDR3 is CASSLEGGTEAFF. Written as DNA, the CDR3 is TGTGCCAGCAGCTTAGAGGGGGGGACTGAAGCTTTCTTT. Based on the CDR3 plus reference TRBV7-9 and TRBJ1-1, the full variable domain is DTGVSQNPRHKITKRGQNVTFRCDPISEHNRLYWYRQTLGQGPEFLTYFQNEAQLEKSRLLSDRFSAERPKGSFSTLEIQRTEQGDSAMYLCASSLEGGTEAFFGQGTRLTVV.

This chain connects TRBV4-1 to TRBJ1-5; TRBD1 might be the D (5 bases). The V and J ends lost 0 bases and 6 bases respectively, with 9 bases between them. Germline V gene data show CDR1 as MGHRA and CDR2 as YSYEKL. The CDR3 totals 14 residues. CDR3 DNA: TGCGCCAGCAGCCAAGAAGGGGACCCTCAGCCCCAGCATTTT. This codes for CASSQEGDPQPQHF.

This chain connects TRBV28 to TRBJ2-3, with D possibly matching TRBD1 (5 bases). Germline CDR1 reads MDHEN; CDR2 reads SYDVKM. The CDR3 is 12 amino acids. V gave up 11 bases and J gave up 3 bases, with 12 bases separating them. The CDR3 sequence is CASLGVTDTQYF. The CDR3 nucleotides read TGTGCCTCATTAGGGGTAACAGATACGCAGTATTTT.